These 3 T cell receptor beta chains were all obtained from the same sample, sequenced in a study of early T cells in non-severe SARS-CoV-2 infection. Each CDR3 protein gets one entry after TCRdb re-called the 5' RACE reads with MiXCR. The sample lists 60,000 to 75,000 distinct CDR3 sequences, about an eighth occurring once. The source material was whole blood, sampled at baseline. The receptors were sampled from an adult who was a healthcare worker with PCR-confirmed SARS-CoV-2 infection or an uninfected control (not recorded which).

The chain joins TRBV2 to TRBJ2-3, with 8 bases aligning to TRBD2. V gave up 10 bases and J gave up 2 bases; unmatched junction bases: 11. CDR3 size: 15 residues. Germline CDR1 is SNHLY and CDR2 is FYNNEI. In DNA form, the CDR3 reads TGTGCCACCCGAATAGCGGGGATACACACAGATACGCAGTATTTT. This encodes CATRIAGIHTDTQYF.

This clonotype was detected ten times or more. The rearrangement uses TRBV29-1 and TRBJ2-1; D remains ambiguous. Germline CDR1 SQVTM, CDR2 ANQGSEA. Trimming shortened V by 2 bases and J by 10 bases, and 12 bases separated the two germline ends. The CDR3 spans 12 residues. CDR3 loop: CSVERIAREQFF. CDR3 DNA: TGCAGCGTTGAACGGATCGCCCGGGAGCAGTTCTTC.

V usage is TRBV2 and J usage is TRBJ2-7, with TRBD1 matching over 8 bases. J was trimmed by 2 bases and V by 6 bases; bases with no gene match: 6. This CDR3 is 14 amino acids long. The germline CDR1 and CDR2 sequences are SNHLY and FYNNEI. CDR3 amino acids: CASRRQGPTYEQYF. The CDR3, as DNA: TGTGCCAGCAGACGACAGGGGCCGACCTACGAGCAGTACTTC.